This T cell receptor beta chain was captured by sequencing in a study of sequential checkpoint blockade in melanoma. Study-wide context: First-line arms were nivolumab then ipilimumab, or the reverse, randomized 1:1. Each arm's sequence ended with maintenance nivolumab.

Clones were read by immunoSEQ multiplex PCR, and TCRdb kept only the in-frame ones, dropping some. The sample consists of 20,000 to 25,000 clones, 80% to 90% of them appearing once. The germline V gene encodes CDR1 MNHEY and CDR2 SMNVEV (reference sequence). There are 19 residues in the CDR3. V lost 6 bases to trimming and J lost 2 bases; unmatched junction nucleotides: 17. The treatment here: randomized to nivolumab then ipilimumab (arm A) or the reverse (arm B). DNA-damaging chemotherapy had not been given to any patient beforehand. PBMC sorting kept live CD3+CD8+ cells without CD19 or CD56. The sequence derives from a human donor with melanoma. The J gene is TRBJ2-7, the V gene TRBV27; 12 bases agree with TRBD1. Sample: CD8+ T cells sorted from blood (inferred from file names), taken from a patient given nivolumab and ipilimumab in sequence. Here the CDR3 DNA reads TGTGCCAGCAGCCTTATACCCGGGACAGGGGGCCGTTGGCCCTACGAGCAGTACTTC. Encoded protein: CASSLIPGTGGRWPYEQYF.